Listed below are T cell receptor beta chains from one sample, sequenced in a study of T-cell reconstitution after alpha-beta-depleted transplantation in children. TCRdb reanalysed the PCR reads using MiXCR and keeps one entry per CDR3 protein. This table has 330,000 or so distinct CDR3 sequences, about a tenth appearing once. Sequenced here: PBMCs from the stem cell graft donor, sampled from the stem cell graft. The receptors derive from a human donor who donated a stem cell graft to a child with acute lymphoblastic leukemia. Both conserved end residues are part of each CDR3. D genes are given only for firm matches. Where a row states a size, it is once, few, many or the class of an expanded clone; other rows omit it.

cdr3_aa,cdr3_nt,v_call,clone_size,d_call,j_call
CSVLTGMSTDTQYF,TGCAGCGTGCTGACAGGGATGAGCACAGATACGCAGTATTTT,TRBV29-1,many,TRBD1,TRBJ2-3
CASSYYGGAFDEQYF,TGTGCCAGCAGTTACTATGGGGGGGCTTTCGACGAGCAGTACTTC,TRBV6-5,.,.,TRBJ2-7
CASSLDRGTYNEQFF,TGTGCCAGCAGTTTGGACAGGGGTACCTACAATGAGCAGTTCTTC,TRBV6-5,many,TRBD1,TRBJ2-1
CASSEGLASDIQYF,TGTGCCAGCAGCGAGGGACTAGCGTCGGACATTCAGTACTTC,TRBV7-2,many,TRBD2,TRBJ2-4
CASSIPVGDHQPQHF,TGTGCCAGTAGTATACCCGTTGGGGACCATCAGCCCCAGCATTTT,TRBV19,few,.,TRBJ1-5
CASSVATYTDTQYF,TGTGCCAGCAGCGTCGCTACCTACACAGATACGCAGTATTTT,TRBV9,few,.,TRBJ2-3
CASSFPLGRRHNEQFF,TGTGCCAGCAGTTTTCCATTAGGCAGGCGACACAATGAGCAGTTCTTC,TRBV28,few,.,TRBJ2-1
CSALGLAGGNYEQYF,TGCAGCGCCTTGGGACTAGCGGGAGGAAATTACGAGCAGTACTTC,TRBV29-1,.,TRBD2,TRBJ2-7
CSASAGADTGELFF,TGCAGTGCCAGCGCGGGAGCGGACACCGGGGAGCTGTTTTTT,TRBV20-1,many,TRBD2,TRBJ2-2
CASSPSTGTTEAFF,TGTGCCAGCAGCCCCTCGACAGGTACCACTGAAGCTTTCTTT,TRBV7-3,once,.,TRBJ1-1
CASSNRQKNTGELFF,TGTGCCAGCAGCAATAGACAGAAGAACACCGGGGAGCTGTTTTTT,TRBV3-1,.,.,TRBJ2-2
CASSLYGPSYEQYF,TGTGCCAGCAGTTTATACGGGCCCTCCTACGAGCAGTACTTC,TRBV27,few,.,TRBJ2-7
CSARAVLTGELFF,TGCAGTGCTAGGGCAGTTCTCACCGGGGAGCTGTTTTTT,TRBV20-1,few,.,TRBJ2-2
CSVEIPQGRTDTQYF,TGCAGCGTTGAAATTCCACAGGGCCGCACAGATACGCAGTATTTT,TRBV29-1,many,.,TRBJ2-3
CATSPGGKETQYF,TGTGCCACCAGTCCAGGGGGAAAAGAGACCCAGTACTTC,TRBV24-1,many,TRBD1,TRBJ2-5
CASSVNQGDEGYTF,TGTGCCAGCAGCGTGAACCAGGGGGATGAGGGCTACACCTTC,TRBV9,.,TRBD1,TRBJ1-2
CASSSPGQGAGYEQYF,TGTGCCAGCAGCAGCCCGGGACAGGGGGCGGGCTACGAGCAGTACTTC,TRBV7-9,.,TRBD1,TRBJ2-7
CASSLVLARGRGAALQETQYF,TGTGCCAGCAGCTTAGTTTTGGCCCGGGGGCGCGGGGCCGCTCTCCAAGAGACCCAGTACTTC,TRBV11-2,few,.,TRBJ2-5
CASSRSGSHNEQFF,TGTGCCAGCAGTAGAAGCGGGAGCCACAATGAGCAGTTCTTC,TRBV12-3/TRBV12-4,few,TRBD2,TRBJ2-1
CATSRTGTVFSYEQYF,TGTGCCACCAGCAGAACCGGGACAGTCTTTTCCTACGAGCAGTACTTC,TRBV15,.,TRBD1,TRBJ2-7
CASSQTGTSSYEQYF,TGCGCCAGCAGCCAGACCGGGACTAGCTCCTACGAGCAGTACTTC,TRBV4-1,.,TRBD2,TRBJ2-7
CASSRATEAFF,TGTGCCAGCAGCCGTGCCACTGAAGCTTTCTTT,TRBV7-9,few,.,TRBJ1-1